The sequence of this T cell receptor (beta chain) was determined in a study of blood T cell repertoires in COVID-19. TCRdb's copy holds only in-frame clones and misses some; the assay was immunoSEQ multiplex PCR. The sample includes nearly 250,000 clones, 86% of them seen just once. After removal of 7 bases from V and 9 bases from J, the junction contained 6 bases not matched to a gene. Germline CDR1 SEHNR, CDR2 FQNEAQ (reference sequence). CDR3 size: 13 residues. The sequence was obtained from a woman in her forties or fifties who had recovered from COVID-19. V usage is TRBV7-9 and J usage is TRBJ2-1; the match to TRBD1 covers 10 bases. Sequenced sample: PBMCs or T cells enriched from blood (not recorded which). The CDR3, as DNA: TGTGCCAGCATATGGACAGGGGGGTTTGAGCAGTTCTTC. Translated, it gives CASIWTGGFEQFF.